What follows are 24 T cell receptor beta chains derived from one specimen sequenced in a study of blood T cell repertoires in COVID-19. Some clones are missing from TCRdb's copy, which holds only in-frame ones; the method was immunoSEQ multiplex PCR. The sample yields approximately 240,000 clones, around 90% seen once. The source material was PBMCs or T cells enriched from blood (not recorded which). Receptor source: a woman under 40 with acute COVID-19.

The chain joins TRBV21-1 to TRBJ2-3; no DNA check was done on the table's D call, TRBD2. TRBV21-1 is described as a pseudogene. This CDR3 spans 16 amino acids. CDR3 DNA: TGTGCCAGCAGCAAAGGAGAGCGGAGTAGCACAGATACGCAGTATTTT. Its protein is CASSKGERSSTDTQYF.

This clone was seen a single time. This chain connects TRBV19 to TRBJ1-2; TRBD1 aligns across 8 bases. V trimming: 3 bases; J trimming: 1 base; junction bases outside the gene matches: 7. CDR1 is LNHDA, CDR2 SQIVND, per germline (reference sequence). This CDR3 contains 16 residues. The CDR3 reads CASSIPGTGGNYGYTF. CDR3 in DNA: TGTGCCAGTAGTATCCCCGGGACAGGTGGTAACTATGGCTACACCTTC. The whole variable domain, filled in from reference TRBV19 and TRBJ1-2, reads DGGITQSPKYLFRKEGQNVTLSCEQNLNHDAMYWYRQDPGQGLRLIYYSQIVNDFQKGDIAEGYSVSREKKESFPLTVTSAQKNPTAFYLCASSIPGTGGNYGYTFGSGTRLTVV.

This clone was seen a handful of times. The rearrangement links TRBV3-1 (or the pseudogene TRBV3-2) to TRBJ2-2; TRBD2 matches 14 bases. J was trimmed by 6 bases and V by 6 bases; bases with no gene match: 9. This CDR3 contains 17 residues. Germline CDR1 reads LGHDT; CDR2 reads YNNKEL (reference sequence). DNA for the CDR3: TGTGCCAGCAGACACTCGGGACTAGCGGGAGTGGCCGGGGAGCTGTTTTTT. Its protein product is CASRHSGLAGVAGELFF.

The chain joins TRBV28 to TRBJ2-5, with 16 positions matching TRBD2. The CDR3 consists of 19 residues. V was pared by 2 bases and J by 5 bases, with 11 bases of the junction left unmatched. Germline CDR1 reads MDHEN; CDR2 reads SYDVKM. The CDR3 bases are TGTGCCAGCAGTTTAGGGCTGGGACTAGCGGGGGGGCTCTTTGAGACCCAGTACTTC. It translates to CASSLGLGLAGGLFETQYF.

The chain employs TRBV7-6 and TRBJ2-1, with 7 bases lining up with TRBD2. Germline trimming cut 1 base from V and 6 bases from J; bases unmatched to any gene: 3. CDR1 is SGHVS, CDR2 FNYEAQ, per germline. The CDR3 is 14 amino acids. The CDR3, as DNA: TGTGCCAGCAGCTTAGTGGCGGGAGTCAATGAGCAGTTCTTC. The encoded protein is CASSLVAGVNEQFF. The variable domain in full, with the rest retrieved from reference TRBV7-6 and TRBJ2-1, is GAGVSQSPRYKVTKRGQDVALRCDPISGHVSLYWYRQALGQGPEFLTYFNYEAQQDKSGLPNDRFSAERPEGSISTLTIQRTEQRDSAMYRCASSLVAGVNEQFFGPGTRLTVL.

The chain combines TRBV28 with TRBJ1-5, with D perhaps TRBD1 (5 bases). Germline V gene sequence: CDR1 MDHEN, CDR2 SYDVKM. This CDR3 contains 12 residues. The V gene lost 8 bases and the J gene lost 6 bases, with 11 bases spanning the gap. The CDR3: CASEDISQPQHF. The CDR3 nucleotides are TGTGCCAGCGAGGACATTAGTCAGCCCCAGCATTTT.

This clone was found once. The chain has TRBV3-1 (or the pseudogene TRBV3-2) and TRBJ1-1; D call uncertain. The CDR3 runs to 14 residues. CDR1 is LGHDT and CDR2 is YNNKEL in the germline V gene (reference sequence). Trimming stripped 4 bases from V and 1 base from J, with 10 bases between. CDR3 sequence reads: CASSPPQENTEAFF. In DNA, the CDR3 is TGTGCCAGCAGCCCCCCCCAGGAGAACACTGAAGCTTTCTTT.

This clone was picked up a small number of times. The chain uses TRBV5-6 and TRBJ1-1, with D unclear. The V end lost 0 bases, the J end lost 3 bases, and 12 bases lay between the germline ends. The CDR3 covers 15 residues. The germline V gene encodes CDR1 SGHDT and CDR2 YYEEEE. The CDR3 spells CASSLGARRDTEAFF. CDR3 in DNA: TGTGCCAGCAGCTTGGGGGCGCGGAGGGACACTGAAGCTTTCTTT.

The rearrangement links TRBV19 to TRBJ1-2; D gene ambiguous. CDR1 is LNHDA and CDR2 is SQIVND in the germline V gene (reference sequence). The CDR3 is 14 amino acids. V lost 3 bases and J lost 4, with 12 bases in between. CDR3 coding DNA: TGTGCCAGTAGTATTGGATCAGCGAGCTATGGCTACACCTTC. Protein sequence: CASSIGSASYGYTF. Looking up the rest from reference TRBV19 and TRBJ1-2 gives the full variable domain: DGGITQSPKYLFRKEGQNVTLSCEQNLNHDAMYWYRQDPGQGLRLIYYSQIVNDFQKGDIAEGYSVSREKKESFPLTVTSAQKNPTAFYLCASSIGSASYGYTFGSGTRLTVV.

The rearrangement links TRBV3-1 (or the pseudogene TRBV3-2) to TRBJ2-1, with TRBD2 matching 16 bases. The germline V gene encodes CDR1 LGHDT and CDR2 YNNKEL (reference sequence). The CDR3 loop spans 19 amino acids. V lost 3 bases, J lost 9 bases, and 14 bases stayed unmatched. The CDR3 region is CASSQHLGLAGGLLSEQFF. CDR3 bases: TGTGCCAGCAGCCAGCACCTGGGACTAGCGGGGGGGCTGTTGAGTGAGCAGTTCTTC.

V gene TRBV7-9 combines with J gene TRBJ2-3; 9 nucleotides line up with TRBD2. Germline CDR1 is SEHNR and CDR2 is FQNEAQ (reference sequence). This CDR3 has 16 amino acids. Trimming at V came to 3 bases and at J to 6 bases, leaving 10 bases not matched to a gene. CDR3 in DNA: TGTGCCAGCAGCTTGATACCGGGACTAGCCCGCGATACGCAGTATTTT. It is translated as CASSLIPGLARDTQYF.

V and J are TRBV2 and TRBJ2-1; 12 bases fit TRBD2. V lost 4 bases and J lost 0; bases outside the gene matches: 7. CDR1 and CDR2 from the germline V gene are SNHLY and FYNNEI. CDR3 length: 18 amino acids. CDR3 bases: TGTGCCAGCAGTGCACAACAGACTAGCGGGAGCTCCTACAATGAGCAGTTCTTC. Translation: CASSAQQTSGSSYNEQFF. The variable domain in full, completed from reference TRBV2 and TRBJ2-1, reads EPEVTQTPSHQVTQMGQEVILRCVPISNHLYFYWYRQILGQKVEFLVSFYNNEISEKSEIFDDQFSVERPDGSNFTLKIRSTKLEDSAMYFCASSAQQTSGSSYNEQFFGPGTRLTVL.

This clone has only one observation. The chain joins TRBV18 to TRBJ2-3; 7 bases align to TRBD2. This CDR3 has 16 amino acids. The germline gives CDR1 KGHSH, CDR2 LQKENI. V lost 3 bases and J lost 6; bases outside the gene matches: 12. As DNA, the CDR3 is TGTGCCAGCTCACCCCGACTAGCCAGATTTGTGGATACGCAGTATTTT. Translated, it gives CASSPRLARFVDTQYF.

The CDR3 is CATSRGREGPQPQHF. The CDR3 coding sequence is TGTGCCACCAGCAGAGGGAGGGAGGGTCCCCAGCCCCAGCATTTT. The V call is TRBV15, the J call TRBJ1-5; D not certain. CDR1 is LNHNV and CDR2 is YYDKDF in the germline V gene (reference sequence). This CDR3 is built from 15 residues. V lost 1 base to trimming and J lost 7 bases, with 14 bases between them. Full variable domain (rest looked up from reference TRBV15 and TRBJ1-5): DAMVIQNPRYQVTQFGKPVTLSCSQTLNHNVMYWYQQKSSQAPKLLFHYYDKDFNNEADTPDNFQSRRPNTSFCFLDIRSPGLGDTAMYLCATSRGREGPQPQHFGDGTRLSIL.

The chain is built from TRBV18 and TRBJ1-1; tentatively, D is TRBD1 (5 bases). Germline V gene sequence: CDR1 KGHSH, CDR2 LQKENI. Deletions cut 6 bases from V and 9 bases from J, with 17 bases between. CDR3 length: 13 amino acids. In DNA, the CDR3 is TGTGCCAGCTCTGGGGGGAGCAGGGATAAAGCTTTCTTT. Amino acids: CASSGGSRDKAFF.

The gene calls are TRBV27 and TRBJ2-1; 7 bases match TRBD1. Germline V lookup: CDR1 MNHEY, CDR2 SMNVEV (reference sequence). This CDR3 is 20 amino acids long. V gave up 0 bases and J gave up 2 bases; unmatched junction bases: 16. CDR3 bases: TGTGCCAGCAGTTTATCGAAGGGGGCCACCTTCCATCCAGCCTACAATGAGCAGTTCTTC. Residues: CASSLSKGATFHPAYNEQFF.

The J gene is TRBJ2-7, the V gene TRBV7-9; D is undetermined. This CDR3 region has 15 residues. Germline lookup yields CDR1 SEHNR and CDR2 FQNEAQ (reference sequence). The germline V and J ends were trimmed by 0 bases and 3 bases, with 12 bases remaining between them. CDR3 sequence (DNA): TGTGCCAGCAGCTTAGCAGATCGGGTCAACTACGAGCAGTACTTC. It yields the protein CASSLADRVNYEQYF.

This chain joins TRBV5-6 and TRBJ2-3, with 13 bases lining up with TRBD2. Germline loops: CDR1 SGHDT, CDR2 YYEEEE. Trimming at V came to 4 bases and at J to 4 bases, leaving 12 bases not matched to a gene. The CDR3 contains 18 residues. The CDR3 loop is CASSPPGTSGIWSDTQYF. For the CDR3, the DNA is TGTGCCAGCAGCCCCCCCGGGACTAGCGGGATTTGGTCAGATACGCAGTATTTT.

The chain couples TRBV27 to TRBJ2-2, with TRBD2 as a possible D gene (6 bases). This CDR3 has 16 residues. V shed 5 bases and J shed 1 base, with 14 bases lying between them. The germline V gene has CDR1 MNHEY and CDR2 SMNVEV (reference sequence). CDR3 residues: CASSAARRGNTGELFF. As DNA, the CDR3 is TGTGCCAGCAGTGCTGCGCGGCGGGGGAACACCGGGGAGCTGTTTTTT.

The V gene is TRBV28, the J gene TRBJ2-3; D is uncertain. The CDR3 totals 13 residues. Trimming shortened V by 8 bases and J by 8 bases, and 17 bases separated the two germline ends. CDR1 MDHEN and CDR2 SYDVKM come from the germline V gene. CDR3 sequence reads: CASAQSRFGTQYF. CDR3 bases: TGTGCCAGCGCGCAAAGTCGTTTTGGTACGCAGTATTTT.

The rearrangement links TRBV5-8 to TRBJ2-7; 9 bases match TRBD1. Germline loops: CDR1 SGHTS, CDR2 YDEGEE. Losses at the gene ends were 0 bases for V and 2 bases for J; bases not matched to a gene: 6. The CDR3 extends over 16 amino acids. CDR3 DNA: TGTGCCAGCAGCTTGGGGGGACAGGGTGTAACCTACGAGCAGTACTTC. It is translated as CASSLGGQGVTYEQYF. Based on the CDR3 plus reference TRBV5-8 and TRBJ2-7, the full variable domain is EAGVTQSPTHLIKTRGQQATLRCSPISGHTSVYWYQQALGLGLQFLLWYDEGEERNRGNFPPRFSGRQFPNYSSELNVNALELEDSALYLCASSLGGQGVTYEQYFGPGTRLTVT.

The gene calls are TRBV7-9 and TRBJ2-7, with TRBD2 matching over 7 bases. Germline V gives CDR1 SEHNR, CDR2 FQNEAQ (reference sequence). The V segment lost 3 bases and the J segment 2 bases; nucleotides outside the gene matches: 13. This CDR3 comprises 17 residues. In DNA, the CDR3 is TGTGCCAGCAGCTTGCCCGTTAAGGGCGGGGGAACCTACGAGCAGTACTTC. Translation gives CASSLPVKGGGTYEQYF.

CDR3 residues: CASRREPGTGATGANVLTF. CDR3 nucleotides: TGTGCCAGCAGGCGAGAGCCCGGGACAGGGGCTACTGGGGCCAACGTCCTGACTTTC. The genes are TRBV5-4 and TRBJ2-6; 10 bases map to TRBD1. The CDR3 sequence is 19 residues long. Germline V gives CDR1 SGHNT, CDR2 YYREEE (reference sequence). The V gene end was trimmed by 5 bases and the J gene end by 2 bases; junction bases not matched to a gene: 13.

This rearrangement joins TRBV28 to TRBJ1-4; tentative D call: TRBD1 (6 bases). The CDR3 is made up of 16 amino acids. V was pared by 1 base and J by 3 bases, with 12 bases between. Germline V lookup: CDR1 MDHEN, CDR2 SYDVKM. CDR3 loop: CASSLFRGTPNEKLFF. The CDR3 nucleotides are TGTGCCAGCAGTTTATTCCGAGGGACACCTAATGAAAAACTGTTTTTT.